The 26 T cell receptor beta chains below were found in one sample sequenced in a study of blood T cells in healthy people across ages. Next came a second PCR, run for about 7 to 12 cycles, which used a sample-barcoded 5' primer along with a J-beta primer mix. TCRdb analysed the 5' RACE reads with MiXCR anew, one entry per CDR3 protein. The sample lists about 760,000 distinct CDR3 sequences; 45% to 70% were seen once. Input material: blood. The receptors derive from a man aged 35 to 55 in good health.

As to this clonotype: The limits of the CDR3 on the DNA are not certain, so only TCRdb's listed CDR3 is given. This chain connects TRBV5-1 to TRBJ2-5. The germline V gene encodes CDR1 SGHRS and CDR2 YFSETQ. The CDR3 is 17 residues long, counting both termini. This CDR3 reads CASSLVAMGSLQETRYF.

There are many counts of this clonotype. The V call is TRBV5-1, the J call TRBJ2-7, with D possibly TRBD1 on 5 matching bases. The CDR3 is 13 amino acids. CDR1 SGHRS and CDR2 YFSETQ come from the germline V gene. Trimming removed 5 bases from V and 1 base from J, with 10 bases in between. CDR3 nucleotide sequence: TGCGCCAGCAGAGGGGCCAGTTCCTACGAGCAGTACTTC. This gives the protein CASRGASSYEQYF.

DNA for the CDR3: TGTGCCAGCAGTCAAAATCTAGCGGGAGGTTACTACGAGCAGTACTTC. Translated: CASSQNLAGGYYEQYF. The V and J genes are TRBV6-2 or TRBV6-3 and TRBJ2-7; 11 bases map to TRBD2. Trimming took 5 bases from V and 3 from J; bases not matched to a gene: 9. CDR3 length: 16 residues. The V gene's germline CDR1 is MNHEY and CDR2 SVGEGT.

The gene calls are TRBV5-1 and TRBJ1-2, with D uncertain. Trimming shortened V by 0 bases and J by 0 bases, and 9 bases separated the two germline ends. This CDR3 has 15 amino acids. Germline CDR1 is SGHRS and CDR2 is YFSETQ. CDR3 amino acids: CASSLDGWTNYGYTF. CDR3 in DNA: TGCGCCAGCAGCTTGGACGGCTGGACTAACTATGGCTACACCTTC. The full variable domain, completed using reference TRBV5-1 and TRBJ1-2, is KAGVTQTPRYLIKTRGQQVTLSCSPISGHRSVSWYQQTPGQGLQFLFEYFSETQRNKGNFPGRFSGRQFSNSRSEMNVSTLELGDSALYLCASSLDGWTNYGYTFGSGTRLTVV.

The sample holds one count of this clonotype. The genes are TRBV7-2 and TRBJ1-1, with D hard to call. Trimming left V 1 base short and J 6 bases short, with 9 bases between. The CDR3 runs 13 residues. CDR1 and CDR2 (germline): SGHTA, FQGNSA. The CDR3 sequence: CASSLDPLAEAFF. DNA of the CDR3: TGTGCCAGCAGCTTAGATCCCCTCGCTGAAGCTTTCTTT.

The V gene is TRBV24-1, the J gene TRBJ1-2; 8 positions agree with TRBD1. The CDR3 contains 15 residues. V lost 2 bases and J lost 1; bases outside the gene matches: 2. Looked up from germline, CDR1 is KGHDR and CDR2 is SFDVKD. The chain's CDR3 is CATSDSDRGNYGYTF. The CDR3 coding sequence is TGTGCCACCAGTGATTCTGACAGGGGTAACTATGGCTACACCTTC.

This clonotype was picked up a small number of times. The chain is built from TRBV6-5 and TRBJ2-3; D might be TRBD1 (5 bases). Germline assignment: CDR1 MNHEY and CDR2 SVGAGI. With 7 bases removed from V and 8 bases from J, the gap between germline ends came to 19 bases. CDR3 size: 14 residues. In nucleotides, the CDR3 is TGTGCCAGCAAAGGGGCCTCTATTTCGGGTACGCAGTATTTT. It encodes CASKGASISGTQYF.

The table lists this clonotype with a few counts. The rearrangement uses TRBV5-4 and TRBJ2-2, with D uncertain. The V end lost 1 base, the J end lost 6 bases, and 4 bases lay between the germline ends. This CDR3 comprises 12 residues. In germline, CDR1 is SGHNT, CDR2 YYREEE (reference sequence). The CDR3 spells CASSLFAGELFF. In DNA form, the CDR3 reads TGTGCCAGCAGCTTGTTCGCCGGGGAGCTGTTTTTT.

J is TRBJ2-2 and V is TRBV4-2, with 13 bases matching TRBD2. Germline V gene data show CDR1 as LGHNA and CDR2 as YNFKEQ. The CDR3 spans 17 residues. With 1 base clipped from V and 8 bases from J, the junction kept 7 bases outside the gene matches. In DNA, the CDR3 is TGTGCCAGCAGCCAAGTTGGACTAGCGGGAGATCGTGGGGAGCTGTTTTTT. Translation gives CASSQVGLAGDRGELFF.

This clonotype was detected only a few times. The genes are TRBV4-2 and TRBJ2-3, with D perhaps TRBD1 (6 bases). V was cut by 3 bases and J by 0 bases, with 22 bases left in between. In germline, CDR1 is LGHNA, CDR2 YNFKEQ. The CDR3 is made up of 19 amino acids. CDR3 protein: CASSQGTGSTPLSTDTQYF. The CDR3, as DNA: TGTGCCAGCAGCCAGGGAACAGGGTCAACTCCACTAAGCACAGATACGCAGTATTTT.

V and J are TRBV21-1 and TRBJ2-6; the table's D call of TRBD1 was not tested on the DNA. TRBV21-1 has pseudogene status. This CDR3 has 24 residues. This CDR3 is CASSKRLFLRDRGQEGSGANVLTF. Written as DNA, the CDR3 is TGTGCCAGCAGCAAAAGACTTTTCCTACGTGACAGGGGGCAAGAGGGTTCTGGGGCCAACGTCCTGACTTTC.

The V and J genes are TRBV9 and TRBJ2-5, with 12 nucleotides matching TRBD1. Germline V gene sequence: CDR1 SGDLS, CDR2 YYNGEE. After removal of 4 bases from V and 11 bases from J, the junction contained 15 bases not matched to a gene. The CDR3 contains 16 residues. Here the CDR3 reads CASSPHPGQGANEQYF. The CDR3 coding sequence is TGTGCCAGCAGCCCCCATCCGGGACAGGGGGCCAATGAGCAGTACTTC.

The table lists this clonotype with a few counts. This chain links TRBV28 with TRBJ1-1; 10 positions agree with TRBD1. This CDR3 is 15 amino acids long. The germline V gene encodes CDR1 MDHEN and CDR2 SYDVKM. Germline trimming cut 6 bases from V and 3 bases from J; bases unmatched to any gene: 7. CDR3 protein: CASRYRTGGDTEAFF. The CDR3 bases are TGTGCCAGCAGATACCGGACAGGGGGGGACACTGAAGCTTTCTTT.

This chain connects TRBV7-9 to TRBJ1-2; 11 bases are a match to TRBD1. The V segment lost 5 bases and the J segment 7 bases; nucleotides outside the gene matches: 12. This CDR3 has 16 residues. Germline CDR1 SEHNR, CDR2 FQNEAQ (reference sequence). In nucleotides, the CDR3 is TGTGCCAGCAGCCCCAGGACAGGGGGCGTCTTTTCTGGCTACACCTTC. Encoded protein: CASSPRTGGVFSGYTF.

DNA of the CDR3: TGTGCCAGCAGCCAAGAAGGTCTACTAGCGGGAGGGCTCCAATACCAAGAGACCCAGTACTTC. Amino acid sequence: CASSQEGLLAGGLQYQETQYF. This rearrangement joins TRBV14 to TRBJ2-5; 13 nucleotides match TRBD2. V gave up 0 bases and J gave up 0 bases; unmatched junction bases: 13. The CDR3 runs to 21 residues. Per the germline V gene, CDR1 is SGHDN and CDR2 is FVKESK.

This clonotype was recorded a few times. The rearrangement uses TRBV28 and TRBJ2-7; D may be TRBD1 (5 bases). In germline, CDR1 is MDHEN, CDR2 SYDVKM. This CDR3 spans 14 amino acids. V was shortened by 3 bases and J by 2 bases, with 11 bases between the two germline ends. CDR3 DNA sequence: TGTGCCAGCAGTTTTGAAGGGGCTGCCTACGAGCAGTACTTC. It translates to CASSFEGAAYEQYF.

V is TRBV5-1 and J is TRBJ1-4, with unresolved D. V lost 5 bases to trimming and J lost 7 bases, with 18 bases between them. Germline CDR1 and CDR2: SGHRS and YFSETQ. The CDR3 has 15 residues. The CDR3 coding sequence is TGCGCCAGCAGGACCGGAGAGGGATCGGGTGAAAAACTGTTTTTT. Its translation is CASRTGEGSGEKLFF.

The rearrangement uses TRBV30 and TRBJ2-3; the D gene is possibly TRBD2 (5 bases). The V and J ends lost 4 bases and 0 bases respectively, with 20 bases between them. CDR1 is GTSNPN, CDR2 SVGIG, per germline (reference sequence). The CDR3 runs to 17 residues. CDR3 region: CAWIPYRASFSTDTQYF. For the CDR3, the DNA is TGTGCCTGGATACCTTACCGGGCTAGCTTTAGCACAGATACGCAGTATTTT.

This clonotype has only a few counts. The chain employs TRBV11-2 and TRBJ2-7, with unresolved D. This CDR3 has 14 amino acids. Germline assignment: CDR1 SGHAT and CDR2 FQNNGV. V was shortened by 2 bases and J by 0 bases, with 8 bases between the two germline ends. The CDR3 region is CASSLRFSSYEQYF. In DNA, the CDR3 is TGTGCCAGCAGCTTACGGTTTAGCTCCTACGAGCAGTACTTC.

The CDR3 region has the DNA TGTGCCAGCAGTTTAAATGCGGGGTCCGGGAATGAGCAGTACTTC. Its protein product is CASSLNAGSGNEQYF. This rearrangement joins TRBV27 to TRBJ2-5; tentative D call: TRBD2 (6 bases). The CDR3 is 15 residues long. Between the trimmed V and J ends, which lost 2 bases and 11 bases, there was a span of 21 bases. Per germline, CDR1 MNHEY and CDR2 SMNVEV (reference sequence).

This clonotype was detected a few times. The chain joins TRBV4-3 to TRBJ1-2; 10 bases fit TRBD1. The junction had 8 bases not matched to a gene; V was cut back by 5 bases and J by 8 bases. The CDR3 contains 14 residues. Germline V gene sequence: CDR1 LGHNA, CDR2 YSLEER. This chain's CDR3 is CASSYSGTGEGYTF. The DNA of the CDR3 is TGCGCCAGCAGCTATTCCGGGACAGGGGAAGGCTACACCTTC.

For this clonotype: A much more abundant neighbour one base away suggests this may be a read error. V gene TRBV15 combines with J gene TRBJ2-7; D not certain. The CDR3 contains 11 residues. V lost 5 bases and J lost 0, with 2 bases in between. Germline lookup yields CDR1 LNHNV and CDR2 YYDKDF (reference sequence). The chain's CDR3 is CATSGSYEQYF. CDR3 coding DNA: TGTGCCACCAGCGGCTCCTACGAGCAGTACTTC. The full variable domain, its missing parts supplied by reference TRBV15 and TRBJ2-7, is DAMVIQNPRYQVTQFGKPVTLSCSQTLNHNVMYWYQQKSSQAPKLLFHYYDKDFNNEADTPDNFQSRRPNTSFCFLDIRSPGLGDTAMYLCATSGSYEQYFGPGTRLTVT.

The CDR3 bases are TGTGCCAGCAGCCATCGCCCAAGAGGGAACACTGAAGCTTTCTTT. Translated, it gives CASSHRPRGNTEAFF. This chain joins TRBV3-1 and TRBJ1-1; D remains unclear. Looked up from germline, CDR1 is LGHDT and CDR2 is YNNKEL (reference sequence). The CDR3 extends over 15 amino acids. Between the trimmed V and J ends, which lost 3 bases and 1 base, there was a span of 12 bases.

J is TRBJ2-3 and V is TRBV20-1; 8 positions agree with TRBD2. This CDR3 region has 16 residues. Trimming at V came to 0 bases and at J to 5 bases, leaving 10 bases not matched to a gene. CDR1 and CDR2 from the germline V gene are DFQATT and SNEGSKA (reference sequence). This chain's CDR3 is CSARDSSGGTGDTQYF. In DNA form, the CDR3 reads TGCAGTGCTAGAGATTCAAGCGGGGGAACAGGAGATACGCAGTATTTT.

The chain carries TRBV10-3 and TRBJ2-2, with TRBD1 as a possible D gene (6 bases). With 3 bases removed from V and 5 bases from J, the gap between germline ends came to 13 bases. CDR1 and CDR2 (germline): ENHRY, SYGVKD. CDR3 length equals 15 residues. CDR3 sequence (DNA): TGTGCCATCAGTGACCACAGGGTTGGGACCGGGGAGCTGTTTTTT. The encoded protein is CAISDHRVGTGELFF.

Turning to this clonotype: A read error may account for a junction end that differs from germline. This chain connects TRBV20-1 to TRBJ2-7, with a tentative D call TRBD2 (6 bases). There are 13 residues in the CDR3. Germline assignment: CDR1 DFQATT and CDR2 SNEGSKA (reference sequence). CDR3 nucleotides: TGCAGTGCCACCACATCCGGGAGTTACGGGCAGTACTTC. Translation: CSATTSGSYGQYF.